These 24 T cell receptor beta chains came from one sample sequenced in a study of shared clonotypes between healthy human individuals. The assay was immunoSEQ multiplex PCR, and TCRdb's table has in-frame clones only and misses some. The sample lists about 660,000 clones; around two thirds were seen once. The sample was memory CD4+ T cells sorted from blood. Subset: CD45RA-negative fraction. These receptors originate from a woman in her twenties or thirties in good health.

The table lists this clone with a few counts. V usage is TRBV6-6 and J usage is TRBJ2-7; no clear D. CDR3 length: 14 residues. Germline CDR1 reads MNHNY; CDR2 reads SVGAGI (reference sequence). The V end lost 4 bases, the J end lost 6 bases, and 16 bases lay between the germline ends. The CDR3 DNA is TGTGCCAGCAGTTCCTCGGATTCGGCCGGCGAGCAGTACTTC. It translates to CASSSSDSAGEQYF.

This chain links TRBV10-1 with TRBJ2-2; TRBD2 matches at 9 bases. Germline assignment: CDR1 WNHNN and CDR2 SYGVQD (reference sequence). J was trimmed by 7 bases and V by 10 bases; bases with no gene match: 7. This CDR3 is 13 amino acids long. The CDR3 spells CATSKREDGELFF. CDR3 bases: TGCGCCACCTCAAAGCGGGAGGACGGGGAGCTGTTTTTT.

V gene TRBV6-1 combines with J gene TRBJ2-6, with D perhaps TRBD1 (6 bases). The V end was cut by 11 bases, the J end by 3 bases, with 14 bases between. Germline V gives CDR1 MNHNS, CDR2 SASEGT. This CDR3 spans 14 amino acids. DNA of the CDR3: TGTGCCGCCCGACCAGGGGTTGGGGCCAACGTCCTGACTTTC. Residues: CAARPGVGANVLTF.

The chain has TRBV5-1 and TRBJ2-3; D possibly uses TRBD1 or TRBD2 (5 bases each). CDR3 length: 16 amino acids. Germline CDR1 and CDR2: SGHRS and YFSETQ. Trimming left V 7 bases short and J 0 bases short, with 18 bases between. The CDR3 nucleotides are TGCGCCAGCTATGAGGGGAATCCCTCTAGCACAGATACGCAGTATTTT. Its protein product is CASYEGNPSSTDTQYF.

The rearrangement joins TRBV15 to TRBJ2-7, with D perhaps given as TRBD1 or TRBD2 (7 bases each). The CDR3 is 15 amino acids. Deletions cut 3 bases from V and 2 bases from J, with 14 bases between. In germline, CDR1 is LNHNV, CDR2 YYDKDF (reference sequence). CDR3 nucleotides: TGTGCCACCAGCAGGGGGCCAGGGGGGGCCTACGAGCAGTACTTC. This encodes CATSRGPGGAYEQYF.

The V call is TRBV2, the J call TRBJ2-7; no definite D call. The CDR3 has 13 amino acids. Trimming shortened V by 8 bases and J by 3 bases, and 14 bases separated the two germline ends. Germline-derived CDR1 and CDR2 are SNHLY and FYNNEI. This CDR3 is CASGTFSGYEQYF. CDR3 DNA sequence: TGTGCCAGCGGTACTTTTTCGGGCTACGAGCAGTACTTC.

The chain combines TRBV28 with TRBJ2-5, with TRBD2 matching 7 bases. J lost 5 bases, V lost 7 bases, and 13 bases had no gene match. Germline V gene sequence: CDR1 MDHEN, CDR2 SYDVKM. The CDR3 has 15 amino acids. The CDR3 here is CASTDTNHGGETQYF. CDR3 sequence (DNA): TGTGCCAGCACCGACACGAACCACGGGGGGGAGACCCAGTACTTC.

A few counts support this clone. This chain links TRBV6-5 with TRBJ2-7; TRBD2 aligns across 9 bases. This CDR3 region has 14 residues. CDR1 MNHEY and CDR2 SVGAGI come from the germline V gene. V was clipped by 2 bases and J by 4 bases; unmatched bases: 3. CDR3 region: CASSYAGGVYEQYF. The CDR3 bases are TGTGCCAGCAGTTACGCGGGGGGGGTATACGAGCAGTACTTC.

CDR3 sequence reads: CASSLAGANTGELFF. The CDR3 DNA reads as TGTGCCAGCAGTTTGGCGGGAGCGAACACCGGGGAGCTGTTTTTT. The chain uses TRBV28 and TRBJ2-2; the match to TRBD2 covers 7 bases. With 3 bases clipped from V and 0 bases from J, the junction kept 1 base outside the gene matches. The CDR3 is made up of 15 amino acids. CDR1 is MDHEN, CDR2 SYDVKM, per germline.

The J gene is TRBJ1-3, the V gene TRBV9; tentative D call: TRBD1 (5 bases). This CDR3 has 15 amino acids. Germline V CDR1 and CDR2: SGDLS, YYNGEE. V lost 4 bases to trimming and J lost 0 bases, with 11 bases between them. The DNA of the CDR3 is TGTGCCAGCAGCACAGGACACATCTCTGGAAACACCATATATTTT. The encoded protein is CASSTGHISGNTIYF.

The CDR3 DNA sequence: TGCGCCAGCAGCCTTGGTTGGGACAGTAGCTCCTACGAGCAGTACTTC. This gives the protein CASSLGWDSSSYEQYF. The chain has TRBV5-1 and TRBJ2-7; 7 bases are shared with TRBD1. The CDR3 contains 16 residues. Germline V gene lookup returns CDR1 SGHRS and CDR2 YFSETQ. V lost 4 bases and J lost 0; bases outside the gene matches: 10.

V and J are TRBV28 and TRBJ1-4, with 8 bases aligning to TRBD1. Unmatched junction bases numbered 9, after V lost 4 bases and J lost 14 bases. The CDR3 is 13 amino acids. Germline CDR1 is MDHEN and CDR2 is SYDVKM. The CDR3 nucleotides read TGTGCCAGCAGTTACGGACAGGGATGGCTTCTGTTTTTT. It yields the protein CASSYGQGWLLFF.

The chain uses TRBV12-5 and TRBJ2-1, with 12 bases lining up with TRBD2. This CDR3 contains 15 residues. The ends lost 4 bases at V and 9 bases at J; junction bases unmatched: 7. Germline-derived CDR1 and CDR2 are LGHNT and FRNRAP. In DNA form, the CDR3 reads TGTGCTAGTGGTTCTGGACTAGCGGGGTCCGTTGAGCAGTTCTTC. Its translation is CASGSGLAGSVEQFF.

With respect to this clone: A junction end diverges from the germline sequence, so it may reflect a read error. The chain uses TRBV10-3 and TRBJ2-7, with 10 bases aligning to TRBD1. The germline gives CDR1 ENHRY, CDR2 SYGVKD. The CDR3 extends over 12 amino acids. CDR3 nucleotide sequence: TGTGCCATCAGTCCCAAGACAGGGGGCATGCACTTC. Amino acid sequence: CAISPKTGGMHF.

This chain connects TRBV6-1 to TRBJ1-1; TRBD1 is a possible D gene (5 bases). Trimming took off 7 bases at V and 6 bases at J, with 15 bases between the two ends. Germline CDR1 MNHNS, CDR2 SASEGT. The CDR3 consists of 13 residues. Written as DNA, the CDR3 is TGTGCCAGCACGCGAAATGGGGGATCTGAAGCTTTCTTT. This translates into CASTRNGGSEAFF.

The rearrangement links TRBV7-9 to TRBJ2-5, with TRBD1 identical over 7 bases. Germline V gene sequence: CDR1 SEHNR, CDR2 FQNEAQ (reference sequence). The CDR3 totals 14 residues. J was trimmed by 4 bases and V by 5 bases; bases with no gene match: 7. The CDR3 loop reads CASSPLTGAETQYF. The DNA of the CDR3 is TGTGCCAGCAGCCCCCTCACAGGGGCAGAGACCCAGTACTTC.

This clone was recorded at least ten times. This chain links TRBV5-4 with TRBJ2-3; no definite D call. This CDR3 comprises 13 residues. The germline gives CDR1 SGHNT, CDR2 YYREEE (reference sequence). Trimming took 4 bases from V and 4 from J, leaving 10 bases between them. CDR3 sequence reads: CASSPRSPDTQYF. The CDR3 DNA is TGTGCCAGCAGCCCCCGGAGCCCAGATACGCAGTATTTT.

The V gene is TRBV5-1, the J gene TRBJ2-5; possible D gene TRBD2, 5 bases. The germline V gene has CDR1 SGHRS and CDR2 YFSETQ. There are 16 residues in the CDR3. V was trimmed by 1 base and J by 2 bases, leaving 15 bases between them. The DNA for the CDR3 is TGCGCCAGCAGCTTGTTCCAACTAGGTTTACAAGAGACCCAGTACTTC. Translation: CASSLFQLGLQETQYF.

CDR3 bases: TGTGCCAGCTCAATGGGGACACCGAACACTGAAGCTTTCTTT. Its translation is CASSMGTPNTEAFF. V and J are TRBV18 and TRBJ1-1; D perhaps matches TRBD1 (6 bases). V was cut by 5 bases and J by 1 base, with 11 bases left in between. The CDR3 contains 14 residues. The germline CDR1 and CDR2 sequences are KGHSH and LQKENI.

J is TRBJ2-1 and V is TRBV21-1; no check of the table's D call, TRBD1, against the DNA was made. TRBV21-1 counts as a pseudogene. The length of the CDR3 is 20 residues. The CDR3 is CASSIVRGQGGRRLYNEQFF. The DNA of the CDR3 is TGTGCCAGCAGCATTGTTAGGGGACAGGGTGGCCGTCGCTTGTACAATGAGCAGTTCTTC.

The genes are TRBV10-3 and TRBJ2-7; TRBD2 aligns across 10 bases. Germline CDR1 ENHRY, CDR2 SYGVKD. J gave up 7 bases and V 10 bases, and 10 bases lay outside the gene matches. CDR3 length equals 13 residues. The CDR3, as DNA: TGTGCCACCGAGCGGGAGGGCCAGGGAGAGCAGTACTTC. Protein: CATEREGQGEQYF.

The chain is built from TRBV18 and TRBJ1-2, with 7 bases fitting TRBD1. Germline V gene sequence: CDR1 KGHSH, CDR2 LQKENI. The length of the CDR3 is 15 residues. V was pared by 3 bases and J by 8 bases, with 12 bases of the junction left unmatched. The CDR3 DNA sequence: TGTGCCAGCTCACCCTCGACAACAGGGGTTTACGGCTACACCTTC. This codes for CASSPSTTGVYGYTF.

The CDR3 protein is CASRTGPSSGANVLTF. The CDR3, as DNA: TGTGCCAGCAGGACAGGTCCGAGCTCTGGGGCCAACGTCCTGACTTTC. V usage is TRBV7-9 and J usage is TRBJ2-6; the D gene is possibly TRBD1 (6 bases). The CDR3 runs 16 residues. Germline lookup yields CDR1 SEHNR and CDR2 FQNEAQ (reference sequence). V lost 6 bases to trimming and J lost 0 bases, with 12 bases between them.

The chain carries TRBV5-1 and TRBJ2-1; 12 nucleotides match TRBD2. The CDR3 has 15 residues. V trimming: 6 bases; J trimming: 4 bases; junction bases outside the gene matches: 5. Germline CDR1 reads SGHRS; CDR2 reads YFSETQ. The CDR3 DNA follows: TGCGCCAGCATCGCGACTAGCGGGGGATACAATGAGCAGTTCTTC. It is translated as CASIATSGGYNEQFF.